This paragraph covers one T cell receptor (beta chain) sequence. Its antigen is not identified. Time point specified: baseline, week 1 (first vaccination visit). Regarding treatment: pre-vaccination baseline after standard-of-care therapy. In every donor, the tumor was a new WHO grade 3 or 4 IDH1-mutant, ATRX-lost astrocytoma. The data stem from a study of a mutant IDH1 vaccine in newly diagnosed glioma. Study context: Treatment recipients were roughly 62% male and roughly 38% female, and their mean age was roughly 40 years. Patients had received radiotherapy, temozolomide, or both previously, most receiving both.

V gave up 1 base and J gave up 3 bases, with 10 bases separating them. The V gene's germline CDR1 is MGHRA and CDR2 YSYEKL. This CDR3 is 16 amino acids long. Some clones are missing from TCRdb's copy, which holds only in-frame ones; the method was immunoSEQ multiplex PCR. The sample holds about 67,000 clones, around four fifths seen once. Study findings and constraints: Pseudoprogression apparently tracked independently of changes in top peripheral T cell clonotypes.

The sequence was obtained from a young woman with glioma. Some clones in this sample may be carry-over from other donors' samples. The chain has TRBV4-1 and TRBJ1-6, with a tentative D call TRBD1 (6 bases). Sequencing used peripheral blood mononuclear cells (PBMCs), obtained from a glioma patient treated with radiotherapy, temozolomide or both. The CDR3 nucleotides read TGCGCCAGCAGCCAAGTGCGAGGGGGCTATAATTCACCCCTCCACTTT. It encodes CASSQVRGGYNSPLHF.